These T cell receptor beta chains were read from a single sample in a study of cytomegalovirus exposure and HLA in healthy donors. Assay used: immunoSEQ multiplex PCR; TCRdb lists only in-frame clones, some missing. The sample gives tens of thousands of clones, almost 70% of which show up once; 3.5% to 4.5% is in the top ten. The specimen was PBMCs. These TCRs come from a woman in her 50s in good health and CMV-seronegative. Each CDR3 is given with its conserved first and last residue. Each record gives: V gene, J gene, clone size, D gene, CDR3 protein, CDR3 DNA. D genes are given only for firm matches. Expanded clones are given a class, and other clones once, few, many or no size at all.

>TRBV29-1|TRBJ2-7|NA|TRBD2
CSVGLAGVSYEQYF
TGCAGCGTTGGACTAGCGGGAGTTTCCTACGAGCAGTACTTC
>TRBV6-1|TRBJ1-1|NA|NA
CASSEGGGLGEAFF
TGTGCCAGCAGTGAAGGCGGGGGCTTGGGTGAAGCTTTCTTT
>TRBV7-9|TRBJ1-6|NA|NA
CASSVRAENSPLHF
TGTGCCAGCAGCGTCAGGGCCGAGAATTCACCCCTCCACTTT
>TRBV5-6|TRBJ1-6|NA|NA
CASSQQYSPLHF
TGTGCCAGCAGCCAACAGTATTCACCCCTCCACTTT
>TRBV2|TRBJ2-1|few|NA
CASRMQAYEQFF
TGTGCCAGCAGAATGCAGGCTTATGAGCAGTTCTTC
>TRBV11-2|TRBJ2-4|NA|NA
CASSLTSIKNIQYF
TGTGCCAGCAGCTTAACTAGTATCAAAAACATTCAGTACTTC
>TRBV5-1|TRBJ2-7|NA|NA
CASNSADYEQYF
TGCGCCAGCAACTCTGCGGACTACGAGCAGTACTTC
>TRBV18|TRBJ1-6|NA|NA
CASSQGVNSPLHF
TGTGCCAGCTCACAGGGGGTGAATTCACCCCTCCACTTT
>TRBV5-5|TRBJ1-1|NA|NA
CASSWAGAQAFF
TGTGCCAGCAGCTGGGCAGGGGCACAAGCTTTCTTT
>TRBV2|TRBJ1-1|NA|NA
CASTRGSTEAFF
TGTGCCAGCACTCGGGGGAGCACTGAAGCTTTCTTT
>TRBV6-5|TRBJ2-4|NA|NA
CASSSGSLAKNIQYF
TGTGCCAGCAGTTCGGGATCCCTAGCCAAAAACATTCAGTACTTC
>TRBV5-6|TRBJ1-2|NA|TRBD1
CASRFGTDGYTF
TGTGCCAGCAGATTCGGGACAGATGGCTACACCTTC
>TRBV9|TRBJ2-7|NA|TRBD1
CASSVRTGNDEQYF
TGTGCCAGCAGCGTAAGGACAGGGAATGACGAGCAGTACTTC
>TRBV5-6|TRBJ1-2|NA|NA
CASSFREVRGYTF
TGTGCCAGCAGCTTTCGCGAAGTGAGGGGCTACACCTTC
>TRBV4-2|TRBJ2-5|NA|TRBD2
CASSQVKAGQETQYF
TGTGCCAGCAGCCAAGTTAAAGCGGGACAAGAGACCCAGTACTTC
>TRBV25-1|TRBJ1-4|NA|TRBD1
CASYPGGRNEKLFF
TGTGCCAGCTACCCAGGGGGGAGGAATGAAAAACTGTTTTTT
>TRBV7-7|TRBJ2-5|NA|NA
CASSPGRETQYF
TGTGCCAGCAGCCCAGGGCGAGAGACCCAGTACTTC
>TRBV6-5|TRBJ1-2|NA|NA
CASSYSQGSGYTF
TGTGCCAGCAGTTACTCCCAGGGAAGTGGCTACACCTTC
>TRBV4-1|TRBJ2-2|NA|NA
CASSQTLGLNTGELFF
TGCGCCAGCAGCCAAACCCTTGGGCTTAACACCGGGGAGCTGTTTTTT
>TRBV7-2|TRBJ2-7|NA|NA
CASSLNVGAFYEQYF
TGTGCCAGCAGCTTAAATGTGGGGGCATTCTACGAGCAGTACTTC
>TRBV6-5|TRBJ1-1|NA|NA
CASSRQNTEAFF
TGTGCCAGCAGTCGACAGAACACTGAAGCTTTCTTT
>TRBV10-3|TRBJ1-3|NA|TRBD1
CAISDPSRGPGNTIYF
TGTGCCATCAGTGATCCCTCCAGGGGGCCTGGGAACACCATATATTTT
>TRBV6-1|TRBJ1-2|once|TRBD1
CASSTGTGEEGYTF
TGTGCCAGCAGTACCGGGACAGGCGAGGAGGGCTACACCTTC
>TRBV5-4|TRBJ1-2|NA|NA
CASSLEYRADGYTF
TGTGCCAGCAGCTTGGAGTACAGGGCTGATGGCTACACCTTC
>TRBV19|TRBJ1-1|NA|NA
CASSADSVHTEAFF
TGTGCCAGTAGTGCCGACAGTGTACACACTGAAGCTTTCTTT
>TRBV29-1|TRBJ2-3|few|NA
CSAPAGGASTDTQYF
TGCAGCGCCCCTGCCGGAGGGGCCAGCACAGATACGCAGTATTTT
>TRBV2|TRBJ1-5|NA|TRBD1
CATSGTAKNSNQPQHF
TGTGCCACCTCCGGGACAGCGAAAAATAGCAATCAGCCCCAGCATTTT
>TRBV9|TRBJ1-2|NA|NA
CASSVGRSYGYTF
TGTGCCAGCAGCGTAGGTAGGAGTTATGGCTACACCTTC
>TRBV6-5|TRBJ2-1|NA|TRBD2
CASSYFSGGGNEQFF
TGTGCCAGCAGTTACTTTAGCGGGGGGGGCAATGAGCAGTTCTTC
>TRBV6-1|TRBJ1-1|NA|TRBD1
CASTTGERNTEAFF
TGTGCCAGCACCACAGGGGAGCGGAACACTGAAGCTTTCTTT
>TRBV29-1|TRBJ2-5|NA|TRBD2
CSVARTSGGQETQYF
TGCAGCGTTGCCCGGACTAGCGGGGGCCAAGAGACCCAGTACTTC
>TRBV29-1|TRBJ1-5|NA|TRBD1
CSAQGDNQPQHF
TGCAGCGCACAGGGGGACAATCAGCCCCAGCATTTT
>TRBV2|TRBJ2-7|once|NA
CASSLLPAAGSEQYF
TGTGCCAGCAGTCTACTCCCCGCGGCAGGGTCCGAGCAGTACTTC
>TRBV10-1|TRBJ1-1|NA|NA
CASSEGRVTEAFF
TGCGCCAGCAGTGAGGGGCGGGTCACTGAAGCTTTCTTT
>TRBV4-2|TRBJ2-1|NA|NA
CASSQVLARNEQFF
TGTGCCAGCAGCCAAGTCCTGGCTAGGAATGAGCAGTTCTTC
>TRBV6-5|TRBJ1-2|few|TRBD1
CASGQDLYGYTF
TGTGCCAGCGGACAGGACCTCTATGGCTACACCTTC
>TRBV19|TRBJ2-3|NA|NA
CASRHAHTDTQYF
TGTGCCAGTCGACACGCTCACACAGATACGCAGTATTTT
>TRBV29-1|TRBJ2-3|NA|TRBD1
CSVRTGSFDTQYF
TGCAGCGTACGGACAGGGAGTTTCGATACGCAGTATTTT
>TRBV7-8|TRBJ1-5|NA|NA
CASSLQAPGDQPQHF
TGTGCCAGCAGCTTACAGGCTCCTGGCGATCAGCCCCAGCATTTT
>TRBV11-2|TRBJ1-6|few|TRBD1
CASSSPRQGAPLHF
TGTGCCAGCAGCTCCCCCAGACAGGGGGCACCCCTCCACTTT
>TRBV6-1|TRBJ2-7|NA|TRBD2
CASSPERGAYEQYF
TGTGCCAGCAGTCCTGAGCGGGGGGCCTACGAGCAGTACTTC
>TRBV10-3|TRBJ1-5|few|NA
CAISESAGYNQPQHF
TGTGCCATCAGTGAGTCGGCGGGCTACAATCAGCCCCAGCATTTT
>TRBV5-4|TRBJ1-4|NA|NA
CASSLDRAGGKLFF
TGTGCCAGCAGCTTGGACAGGGCGGGCGGAAAACTGTTTTTT
>TRBV19|TRBJ2-5|once|NA
CASSSRQQETQYF
TGTGCCAGTAGTTCGAGACAGCAAGAGACCCAGTACTTC
>TRBV28|TRBJ1-5|NA|NA
CASTLGGGNQPQHF
TGTGCCAGCACTCTTGGAGGAGGAAATCAGCCCCAGCATTTT
>TRBV10-3|TRBJ2-7|NA|TRBD1
CAISDGTGAYEQYF
TGTGCCATCAGTGACGGGACAGGGGCTTACGAGCAGTACTTC
>TRBV5-1|TRBJ2-7|few|TRBD1
CASSLAGTGGDYEQYF
TGCGCCAGCAGCTTGGCAGGGACAGGGGGAGACTACGAGCAGTACTTC
>TRBV6-4|TRBJ2-3|NA|TRBD1
CASSPGQGVTDTQYF
TGTGCCAGCAGCCCGGGACAGGGAGTTACAGATACGCAGTATTTT
>TRBV5-1|TRBJ2-7|NA|NA
CASSPEGVYEQYF
TGCGCCAGCAGCCCGGAGGGCGTCTACGAGCAGTACTTC
>TRBV29-1|TRBJ1-1|NA|NA
CSVENGGHTEAFF
TGCAGCGTTGAGAACGGGGGGCACACTGAAGCTTTCTTT
>TRBV18|TRBJ2-7|NA|NA
CASSPPGGSYEQYF
TGTGCCAGCTCACCACCGGGGGGATCCTACGAGCAGTACTTC
>TRBV2|TRBJ1-4|NA|NA
CASRQTINEKLFF
TGTGCCAGTCGACAAACCATTAATGAAAAACTGTTTTTT
>TRBV5-6|TRBJ1-6|few|NA
CASSGRRAPLHF
TGTGCCAGCAGCGGGAGGAGGGCACCCCTCCACTTT
>TRBV28|TRBJ2-1|once|TRBD2
CASTPVEKRDAWFF
TGTGCCAGCACCCCGGTGGAAAAGCGGGATGCTTGGTTCTTC
>TRBV29-1|TRBJ2-6|few|NA
CSVAAAGANVLTF
TGCAGCGTTGCGGCGGCTGGGGCCAACGTCCTGACTTTC
>TRBV10-3|TRBJ1-2|NA|TRBD1
CAISPTGTTNYGYTF
TGTGCCATCAGTCCGACAGGGACGACTAACTATGGCTACACCTTC